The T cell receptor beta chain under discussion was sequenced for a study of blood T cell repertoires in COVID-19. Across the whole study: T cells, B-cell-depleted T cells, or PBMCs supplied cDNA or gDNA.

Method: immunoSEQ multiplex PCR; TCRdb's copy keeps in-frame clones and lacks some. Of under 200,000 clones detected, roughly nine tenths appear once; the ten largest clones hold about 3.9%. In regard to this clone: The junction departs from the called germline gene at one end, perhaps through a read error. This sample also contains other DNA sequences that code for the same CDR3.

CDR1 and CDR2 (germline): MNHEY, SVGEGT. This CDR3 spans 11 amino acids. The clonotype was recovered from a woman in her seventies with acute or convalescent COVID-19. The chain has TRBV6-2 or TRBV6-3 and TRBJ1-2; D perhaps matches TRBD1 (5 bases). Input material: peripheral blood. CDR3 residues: CASSSGYGYTF. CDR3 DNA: TGTGCCAGTAGTTCAGGGTATGGCTACACCTTC.